The sequence of this T cell receptor beta chain was determined in a study of cytomegalovirus exposure and HLA in healthy donors. The primer mix had 60 Vbeta and 13 Jbeta primers. The repertoire was sequenced with immunoSEQ multiplex PCR; TCRdb's copy has only in-frame clones and lacks some. Of under 100,000 clones listed, over 60% were seen once; the top ten hold more than 7%. This clone was seen a few times. The ends were cut back, 5 bases at V and 3 bases at J, with 17 bases in the middle. From germline, CDR1 is GTSNPN and CDR2 SVGIG (reference sequence). The CDR3 contains 14 residues. Specimen: PBMCs. This TCR was sampled from a human donor in good health. The chain carries TRBV30 and TRBJ2-7; D call uncertain. CDR3: CAWGASERFYEQYF. The CDR3 DNA sequence: TGTGCCTGGGGTGCCAGCGAAAGATTCTACGAGCAGTACTTC.